One and the same sample provided the 9 T cell receptor beta chains below, sequenced in a study of identical twins. TCRdb used MiXCR to reprocess the 5' RACE reads, holding one entry per CDR3 protein. The data show under 250,000 distinct CDR3 sequences, with around 8.1% seen just once and 1.9% held by the top ten. This sample also belongs to another study, concerning yellow fever vaccine responses in identical twins.

Sequenced material: memory (CD45RO+) T cells sorted from blood. The source is a woman between 18 and 30 years old in good health.

The table lists this clonotype with a few counts. The V call is TRBV2, the J call TRBJ2-5, with TRBD1 as a possible D gene (6 bases). The V end was cut by 10 bases, the J end by 1 base, with 13 bases between. The CDR3 runs 13 residues. Germline CDR1 is SNHLY and CDR2 is FYNNEI. This CDR3 reads CANKNRAQETQYF. The CDR3 nucleotides read TGTGCCAACAAAAACAGGGCCCAAGAGACCCAGTACTTC.

At least ten counts were recorded for this clonotype. The chain has TRBV20-1 and TRBJ2-4, with D maybe TRBD1 (6 bases). V dropped 6 bases and J dropped 8 bases, with 26 bases sitting between them. This CDR3 spans 16 amino acids. Germline V gene sequence: CDR1 DFQATT, CDR2 SNEGSKA (reference sequence). The CDR3 nucleotides are TGCAGTGCACTAGAGGGTCCCAGGGGCGGCTGGGACATTCAGTACTTC. Amino acids: CSALEGPRGGWDIQYF.

This chain links TRBV28 with TRBJ1-4; 11 bases are a match to TRBD1. The CDR3 is made up of 14 amino acids. Germline V CDR1 and CDR2: MDHEN, SYDVKM. V was clipped by 2 bases and J by 12 bases; unmatched bases: 5. The CDR3 region is CASSLGGQGVELFF. Here the CDR3 DNA reads TGTGCCAGCAGTTTAGGGGGACAGGGGGTAGAACTGTTTTTT.

This clonotype appeared many times. This sequence joins TRBV3-1 and TRBJ2-1; D possibly corresponds to TRBD2 (5 bases). The germline gives CDR1 LGHDT, CDR2 YNNKEL (reference sequence). V was trimmed by 2 bases and J by 9 bases, leaving 11 bases between them. This CDR3 region has 13 residues. The CDR3 loop is CASSQLALGEQFF. In DNA form, the CDR3 reads TGTGCCAGCAGCCAATTAGCGCTGGGTGAGCAGTTCTTC.

The table lists this clonotype with many counts. CDR3: CASSLGATGGSYEQYF. The DNA for the CDR3 is TGTGCCAGCAGCTTAGGGGCGACGGGGGGCTCCTACGAGCAGTACTTC. The chain links TRBV7-6 to TRBJ2-7; 7 bases align to TRBD2. V trimming: 1 base; J trimming: 0 bases; junction bases outside the gene matches: 6. The CDR3 is 16 amino acids. CDR1 and CDR2 from the germline V gene are SGHVS and FNYEAQ.

The sample holds a few counts of this clonotype. The rearrangement joins TRBV10-3 to TRBJ2-7, with 9 positions matching TRBD2. The CDR3 totals 15 residues. CDR1 is ENHRY and CDR2 is SYGVKD in the germline V gene. V was pared by 6 bases and J by 0 bases, with 6 bases of the junction left unmatched. CDR3 in DNA: TGTGCCATCAGCCCCGGGACTAGCAGCTCCTACGAGCAGTACTTC. Protein sequence: CAISPGTSSSYEQYF.

There are many counts of this clonotype. The chain carries TRBV7-2 and TRBJ2-7, with 9 bases aligning to TRBD1. The V gene's germline CDR1 is SGHTA and CDR2 FQGNSA. This CDR3 contains 15 residues. The V gene end was trimmed by 5 bases and the J gene end by 3 bases; junction bases not matched to a gene: 8. The DNA for the CDR3 is TGTGCCAGCAGCGTCCAGGGACAGGGACACTACGAGCAGTACTTC. Translated: CASSVQGQGHYEQYF.

The CDR3 DNA follows: TGTGCTACGGTTCGGGGTGATACGCAGTATTTT. Its protein product is CATVRGDTQYF. V usage is TRBV10-3 and J usage is TRBJ2-3, with a possible D match to TRBD2 (5 bases). This CDR3 contains 11 residues. The germline V gene encodes CDR1 ENHRY and CDR2 SYGVKD.

The rearrangement uses TRBV12-3 or TRBV12-4 and TRBJ2-1; 8 bases map to TRBD2. J gave up 9 bases and V 7 bases, and 11 bases lay outside the gene matches. The CDR3 loop spans 14 amino acids. In DNA, the CDR3 is TGTGCCAGCATTCCGGGGGGGCGGGAGAGTGAGCAGTTCTTC. Residues: CASIPGGRESEQFF.